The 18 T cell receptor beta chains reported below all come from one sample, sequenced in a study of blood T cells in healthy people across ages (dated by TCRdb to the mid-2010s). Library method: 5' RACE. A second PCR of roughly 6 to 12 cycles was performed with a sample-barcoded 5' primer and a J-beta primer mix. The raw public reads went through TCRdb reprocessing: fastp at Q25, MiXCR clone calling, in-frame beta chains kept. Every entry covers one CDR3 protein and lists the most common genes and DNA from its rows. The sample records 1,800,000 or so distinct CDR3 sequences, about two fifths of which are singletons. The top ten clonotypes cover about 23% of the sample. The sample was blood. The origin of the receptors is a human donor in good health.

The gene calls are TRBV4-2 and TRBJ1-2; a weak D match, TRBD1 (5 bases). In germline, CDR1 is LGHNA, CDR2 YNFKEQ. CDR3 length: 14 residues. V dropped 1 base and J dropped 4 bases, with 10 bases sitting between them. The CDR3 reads CASSQGQTSYGYTF. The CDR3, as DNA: TGTGCCAGCAGCCAAGGACAGACCTCCTATGGCTACACCTTC.

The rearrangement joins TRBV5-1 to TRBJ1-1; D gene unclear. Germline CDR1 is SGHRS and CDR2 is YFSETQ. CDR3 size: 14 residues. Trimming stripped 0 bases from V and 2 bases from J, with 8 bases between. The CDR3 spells CASSLAYANTEAFF. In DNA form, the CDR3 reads TGCGCCAGCAGCTTGGCCTATGCAAACACTGAAGCTTTCTTT.

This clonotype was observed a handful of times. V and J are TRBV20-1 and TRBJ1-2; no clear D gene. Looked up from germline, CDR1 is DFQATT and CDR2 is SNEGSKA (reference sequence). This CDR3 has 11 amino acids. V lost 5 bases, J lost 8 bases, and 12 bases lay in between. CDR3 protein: CSAEQPGGYTF. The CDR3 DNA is TGCAGTGCTGAACAGCCTGGGGGCTACACCTTC.

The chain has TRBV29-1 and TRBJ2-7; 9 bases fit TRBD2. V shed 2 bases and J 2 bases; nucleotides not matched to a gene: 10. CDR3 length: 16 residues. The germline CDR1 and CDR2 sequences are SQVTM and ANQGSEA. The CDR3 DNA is TGCAGCGTTGAATACTCCCTAGCGGGGCATCCCTACGAGCAGTACTTC. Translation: CSVEYSLAGHPYEQYF.

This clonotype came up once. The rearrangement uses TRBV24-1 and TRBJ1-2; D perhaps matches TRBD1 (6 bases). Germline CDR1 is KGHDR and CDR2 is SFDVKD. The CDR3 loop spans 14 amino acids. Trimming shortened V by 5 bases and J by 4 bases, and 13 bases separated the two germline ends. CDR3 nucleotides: TGTGCCACCAGTGGGGGGACAAAAAGCTATGGCTACACCTTC. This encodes CATSGGTKSYGYTF.

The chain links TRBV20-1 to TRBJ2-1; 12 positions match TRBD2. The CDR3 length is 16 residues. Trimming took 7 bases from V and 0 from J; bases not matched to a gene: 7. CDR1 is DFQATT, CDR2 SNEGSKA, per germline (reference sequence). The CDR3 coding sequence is TGCAGTGTTACTAGCGGGGGGTTCCGCTCCTACAATGAGCAGTTCTTC. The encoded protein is CSVTSGGFRSYNEQFF.

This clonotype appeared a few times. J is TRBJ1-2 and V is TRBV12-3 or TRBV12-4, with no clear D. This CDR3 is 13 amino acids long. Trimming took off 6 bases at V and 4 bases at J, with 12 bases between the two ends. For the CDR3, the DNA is TGTGCCAGCAGGCCCCGCAGACTCTATGGCTACACCTTC. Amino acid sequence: CASRPRRLYGYTF.

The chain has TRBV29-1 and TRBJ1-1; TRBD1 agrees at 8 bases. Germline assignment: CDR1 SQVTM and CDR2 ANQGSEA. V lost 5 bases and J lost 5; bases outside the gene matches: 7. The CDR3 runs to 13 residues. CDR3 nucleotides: TGCAGCGTTTTAACAGGGGGGAGAACTGAAGCTTTCTTT. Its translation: CSVLTGGRTEAFF.

The CDR3 sequence: CASSLDRGYDGYTF. CDR3 nucleotides: TGCGCCAGCAGCTTAGACAGGGGGTACGATGGCTACACCTTC. This chain joins TRBV5-1 and TRBJ1-2; TRBD1 aligns across 9 bases. Germline-derived CDR1 and CDR2 are SGHRS and YFSETQ. V lost 2 bases and J lost 6; bases outside the gene matches: 5. The CDR3 totals 14 residues.

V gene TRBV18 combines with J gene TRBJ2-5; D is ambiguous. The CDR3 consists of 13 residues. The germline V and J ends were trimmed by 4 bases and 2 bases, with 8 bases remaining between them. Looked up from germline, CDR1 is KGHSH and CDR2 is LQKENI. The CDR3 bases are TGTGCCAGCTCACGTAGTACTCAAGAGACCCAGTACTTC. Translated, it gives CASSRSTQETQYF. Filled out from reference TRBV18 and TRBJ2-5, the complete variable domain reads NAGVMQNPRHLVRRRGQEARLRCSPMKGHSHVYWYRQLPEEGLKFMVYLQKENIIDESGMPKERFSAEFPKEGPSILRIQQVVRGDSAAYFCASSRSTQETQYFGPGTRLLVL.

The CDR3 sequence is CASSVDGRFYNEQFF. The CDR3 nucleotides are TGTGCCAGCAGCGTAGACGGCAGGTTCTACAATGAGCAGTTCTTC. This chain connects TRBV9 to TRBJ2-1; D not resolved. There are 15 residues in the CDR3. Germline V lookup: CDR1 SGDLS, CDR2 YYNGEE. V was clipped by 0 bases and J by 3 bases, with 10 bases between them.

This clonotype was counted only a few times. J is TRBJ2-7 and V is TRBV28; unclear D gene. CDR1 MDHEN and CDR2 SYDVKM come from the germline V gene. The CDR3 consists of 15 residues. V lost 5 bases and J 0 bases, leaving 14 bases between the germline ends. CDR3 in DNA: TGTGCCAGCAGTCTCCCCCCTCTTAACTCCTACGAGCAGTACTTC. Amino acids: CASSLPPLNSYEQYF.

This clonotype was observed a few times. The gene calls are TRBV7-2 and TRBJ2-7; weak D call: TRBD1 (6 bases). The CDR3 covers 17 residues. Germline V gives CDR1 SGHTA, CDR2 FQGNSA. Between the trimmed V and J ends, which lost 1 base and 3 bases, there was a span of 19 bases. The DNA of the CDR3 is TGTGCCAGCAGCTTAGATGATACAGGGCCCCCCTTCTACGAGCAGTACTTC. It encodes CASSLDDTGPPFYEQYF.

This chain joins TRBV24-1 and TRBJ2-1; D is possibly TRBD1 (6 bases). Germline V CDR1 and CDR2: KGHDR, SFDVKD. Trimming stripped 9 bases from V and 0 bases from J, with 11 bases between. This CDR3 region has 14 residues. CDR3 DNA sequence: TGTGCCACCCAAAAGGGGGTCTCCTACAATGAGCAGTTCTTC. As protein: CATQKGVSYNEQFF.

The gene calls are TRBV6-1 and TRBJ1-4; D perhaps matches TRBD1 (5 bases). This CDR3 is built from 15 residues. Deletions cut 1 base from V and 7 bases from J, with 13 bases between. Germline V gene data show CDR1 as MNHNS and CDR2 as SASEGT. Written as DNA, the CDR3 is TGTGCCAGCAGTGAAGGCTGGGGGGTCGGTGAAAAACTGTTTTTT. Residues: CASSEGWGVGEKLFF.

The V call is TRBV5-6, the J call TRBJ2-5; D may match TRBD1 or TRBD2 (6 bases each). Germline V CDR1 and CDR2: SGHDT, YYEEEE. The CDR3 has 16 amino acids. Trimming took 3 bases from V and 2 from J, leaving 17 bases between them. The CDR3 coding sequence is TGTGCCAGCAGCTGGGGGGTGGGACAAACGCAAGAGACCCAGTACTTC. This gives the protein CASSWGVGQTQETQYF.

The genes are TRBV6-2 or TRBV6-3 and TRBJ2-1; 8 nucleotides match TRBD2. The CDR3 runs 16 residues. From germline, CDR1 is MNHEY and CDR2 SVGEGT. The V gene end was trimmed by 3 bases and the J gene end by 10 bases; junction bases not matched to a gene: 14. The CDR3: CASSYPAGVSSYEQFF. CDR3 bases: TGTGCCAGCAGTTATCCAGCGGGGGTAAGCTCCTACGAGCAGTTCTTC.

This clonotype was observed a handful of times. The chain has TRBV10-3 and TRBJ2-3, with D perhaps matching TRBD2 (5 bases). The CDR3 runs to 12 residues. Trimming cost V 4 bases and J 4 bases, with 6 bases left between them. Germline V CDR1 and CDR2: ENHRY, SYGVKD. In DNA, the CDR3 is TGTGCCATCAGTGGGGAGCCAGATACGCAGTATTTT. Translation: CAISGEPDTQYF.